The subject of this entry is one TCR beta chain. This clonotype was detected many times. Which antigen it targets is not known. Per-base quality was not reported, and no clone a single base away is much larger than it. The data stem from a study of neurological immune-mediated disorders (dated by TCRdb to between 2018 and 2021). For context, the study as a whole: Among the roughly 34 multiple sclerosis patients, relapsing-remitting MS accounted for around 30 and secondary progressive MS accounted for 3. Using UMI-based sequencing, the study compared peripheral blood TCR-beta repertoires from patients with HTLV-I-associated myelopathy (HAM/TSP), patients with multiple sclerosis, and healthy controls. The approximately 110 TCR-beta libraries included longitudinal samples, technical triplicates and paired sorted CD4+ and CD8+ T-cell subsets alongside PBMC samples. The cohort comprised 68 subjects: about 14 HAM/TSP patients, some 34 multiple sclerosis patients and 20 or so healthy controls. General findings and caveats noted by the study authors: Phylogenetic analysis grouped repertoires from 18 of 34 MS patients into a cluster of related CDR3 sequences, suggesting a possible repertoire-level signature. TCR clonal expansion was greatest in HAM/TSP patients and smallest in MS patients, who ranked below even healthy controls. Across subjects, expanded clones never shared an identical CDR3 amino acid sequence, which suggests that the TCR-beta repertoires in every group were private. The MS cluster was not associated with any clinical or MRI features, and the authors stated that larger cohorts are needed.

Unsorted PBMC libraries were generated from 2 million PBMCs stored in RNAlater at -80 °C until RNA extraction. The multiple sclerosis patients were enrolled in a US clinical protocol that used magnetic resonance imaging to evaluate disease progression. Peripheral blood underwent Ficoll-Hypaque density gradient centrifugation to isolate PBMCs, which were then cryopreserved in liquid nitrogen. The germline ends are 11 bases apart after V is trimmed by 3 bases and J by 4 bases. The CDR3 numbers 14 residues from cysteine through phenylalanine. Left in the record is the CDR3 DNA by itself, 42 bases read in frame from the first base. CDR1 and CDR2 are read off the germline V gene (reference sequence) as SGHKS and YYEKEE. cDNA was synthesized by template-switch 5'RACE using a primer carrying a 10-nucleotide random unique molecular identifier by which each TCR transcript was tagged. Over 160 million TCR-beta sequences, covering 15-18 subjects, were produced in each sequencing run. Total RNA was extracted with the RNeasy kit. Using the KAPA Real-time Library Amplification kit, TCR-beta VDJ regions were amplified with primers for the TCR constant region and the 5'RACE anchor. A first PCR added sample indexes and Illumina adaptors, after which a second PCR increased the library yield. After Ampure bead purification, the roughly 650 bp TCR product was size-selected on a 2% E-gel SizeSelection system. Before pooling, library quality was assessed on a Bioanalyzer, concentration was determined with Qubit, and library quantification was performed with the Kapa Library Quantification kit. Libraries were sequenced paired-end 2 x 150 bp on an Illumina HiSeq 2500. To increase sequence diversity, about 25-31% phiX was spiked into each library pool. The study's processing was this. Quality-filtered reads were processed with the UMI-based MiGEC pipeline, which removed over 75% of raw TCR sequences during error correction. IMGT germline references were used for aligning VDJ genes, and each clonotype was defined as a unique CDR3 amino acid sequence together with its V-J genes. VDJtools evaluated clonal expansion, Shannon diversity and CDR3 relatedness (CalcPairwiseDistances, ClusterSamples); CLCbio workbench built phylogenetic trees. Expanded clones were defined as having at least 8 unique UMIs, based on coefficient-of-variation modelling across technical triplicates. TCRdb cleaned the public reads at Q25 with fastp, built clones with MiXCR and kept in-frame beta chains. Each CDR3 protein appears once, grouped with its most common genes and DNA. It is TCRdb's table, rather than the study itself, that gives the V and J calls and clone size. The sample table records roughly 43,000 distinct CDR3 sequences; 1.9% of these occur just once. The ten most abundant clones make up 2.2% of the sample.

In this chain, TRBV5-5 is recombined with TRBJ1-5, and possibly TRBD1, on 6 matching bases. The specimen was PBMCs. The sequence was obtained from a woman between 35 and 50 years old with multiple sclerosis. The nucleotides read TGTGCCAGCAGCTCTTACAGGGAGAATCAGCCCCAGCATTTT. Protein translation: CASSSYRENQPQHF. With the portions outside the CDR3 filled from the reference TRBV5-5 and TRBJ1-5 genes, the complete variable region becomes DAGVTQSPTHLIKTRGQQVTLRCSPISGHKSVSWYQQVLGQGPQFIFQYYEKEERGRGNFPDRFSARQFPNYSSELNVNALLLGDSALYLCASSSYRENQPQHFGDGTRLSIL.